This T cell receptor beta chain originates from a study of T-cell memory formation after mild COVID-19. Study information: For the most part, TCR clusters were specific to one donor. Notes on the study in general: Contracting CD4+ clones lay largely in CM and EM, with CD8+ ones residing in EMRA. Contracting clones from day 15 to 85 showed balanced CD4/CD8; later expanders favored CD4+.

This clonotype has a handful of counts. What it recognizes is unknown. The ends were cut back, 6 bases at V and 8 bases at J, with 7 bases in the middle. There are 9 residues in the CDR3. Germline CDR1 DFQATT, CDR2 SNEGSKA (reference sequence). 5'RACE with constant-segment primers built TCRalpha and TCRbeta cDNA libraries with UMIs. From the 5' RACE reads, TCRdb called clonotypes with MiXCR, one entry per CDR3 protein. The table records 450,000 to 650,000 distinct CDR3 sequences, roughly 20% of them present only once. The source material was PBMCs or a T cell subset sorted from them (not recorded which). The rearrangement links TRBV20-1 to TRBJ1-2; D is unclear. The receptor's source is an adult woman who had mild COVID-19 (a few samples of this study predate the infection). Cell type and time point are not known. CDR3 DNA sequence: TGCAGTGCACCGGGAGGCTACACCTTC. Amino acid sequence: CSAPGGYTF.